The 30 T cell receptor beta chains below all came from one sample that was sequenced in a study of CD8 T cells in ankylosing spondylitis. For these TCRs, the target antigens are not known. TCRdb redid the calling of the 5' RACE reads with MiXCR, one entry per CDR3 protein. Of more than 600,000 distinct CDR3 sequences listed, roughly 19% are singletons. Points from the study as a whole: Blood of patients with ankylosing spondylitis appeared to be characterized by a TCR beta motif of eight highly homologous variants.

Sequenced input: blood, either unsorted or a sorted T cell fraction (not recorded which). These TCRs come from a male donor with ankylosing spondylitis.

DNA for the CDR3: TGTGCCAGCAGCGCCGCCTTCGTTGGCGCAGATACGCAGTATTTT. Its protein is CASSAAFVGADTQYF. The V gene is TRBV9, the J gene TRBJ2-3; D is unresolved. The germline V and J ends were trimmed by 3 bases and 4 bases, with 15 bases remaining between them. Germline loops: CDR1 SGDLS, CDR2 YYNGEE. This CDR3 has 15 amino acids.

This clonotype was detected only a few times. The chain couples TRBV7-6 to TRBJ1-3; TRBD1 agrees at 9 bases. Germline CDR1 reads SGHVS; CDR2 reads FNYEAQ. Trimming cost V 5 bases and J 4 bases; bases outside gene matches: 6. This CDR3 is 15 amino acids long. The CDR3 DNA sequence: TGTGCCAGCAGCCCGGGGACAGGGCGGGGAAACACCATATATTTT. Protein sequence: CASSPGTGRGNTIYF.

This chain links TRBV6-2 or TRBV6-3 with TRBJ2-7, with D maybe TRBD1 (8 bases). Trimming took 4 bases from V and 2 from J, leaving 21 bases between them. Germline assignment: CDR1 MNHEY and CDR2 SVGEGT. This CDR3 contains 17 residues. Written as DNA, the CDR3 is TGTGCCAGCAGTTCGTTGTGGGGAGGGGACAGGACCTACGAGCAGTACTTC. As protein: CASSSLWGGDRTYEQYF.

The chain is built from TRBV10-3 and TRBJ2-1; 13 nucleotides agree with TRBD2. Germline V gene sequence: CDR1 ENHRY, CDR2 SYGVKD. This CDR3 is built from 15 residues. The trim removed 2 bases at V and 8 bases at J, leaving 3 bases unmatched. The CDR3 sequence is CAISEAGLAGYEQFF. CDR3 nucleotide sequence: TGTGCCATCAGTGAGGCGGGACTAGCGGGGTATGAGCAGTTCTTC.

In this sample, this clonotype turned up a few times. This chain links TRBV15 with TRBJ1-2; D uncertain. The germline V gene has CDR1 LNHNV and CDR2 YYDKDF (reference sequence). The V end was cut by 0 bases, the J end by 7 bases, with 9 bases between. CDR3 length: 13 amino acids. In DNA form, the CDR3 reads TGTGCCACCAGCAGAGACTTGACTGCTGGCTACACCTTC. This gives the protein CATSRDLTAGYTF.

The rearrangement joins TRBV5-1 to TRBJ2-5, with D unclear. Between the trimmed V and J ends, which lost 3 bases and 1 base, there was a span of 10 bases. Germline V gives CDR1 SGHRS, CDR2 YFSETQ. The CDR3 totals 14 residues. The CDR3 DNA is TGCGCCAGCAGCTCATGGGGTGTCCAAGAGACCCAGTACTTC. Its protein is CASSSWGVQETQYF.

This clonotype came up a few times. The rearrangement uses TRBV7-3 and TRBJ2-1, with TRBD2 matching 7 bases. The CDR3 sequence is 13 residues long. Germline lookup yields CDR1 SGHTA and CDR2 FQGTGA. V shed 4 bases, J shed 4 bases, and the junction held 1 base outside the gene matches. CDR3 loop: CASSSLAYNEQFF. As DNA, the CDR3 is TGTGCCAGCAGCTCACTAGCGTACAATGAGCAGTTCTTC. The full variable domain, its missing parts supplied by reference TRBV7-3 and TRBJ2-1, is GAGVSQTPSNKVTEKGKYVELRCDPISGHTALYWYRQSLGQGPEFLIYFQGTGAADDSGLPNDRFFAVRPEGSVSTLKIQRTERGDSAVYLCASSSLAYNEQFFGPGTRLTVL.

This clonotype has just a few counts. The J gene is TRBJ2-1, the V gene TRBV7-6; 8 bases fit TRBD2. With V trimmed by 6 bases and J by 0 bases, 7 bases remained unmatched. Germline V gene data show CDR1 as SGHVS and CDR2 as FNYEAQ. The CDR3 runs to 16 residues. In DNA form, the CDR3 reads TGTGCCAGCAGACCGGGCGGGGGGACCTCCTACAATGAGCAGTTCTTC. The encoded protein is CASRPGGGTSYNEQFF.

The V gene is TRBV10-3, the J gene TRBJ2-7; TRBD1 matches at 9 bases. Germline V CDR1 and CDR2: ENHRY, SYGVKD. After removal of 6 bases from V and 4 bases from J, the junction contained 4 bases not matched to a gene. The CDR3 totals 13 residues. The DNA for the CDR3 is TGTGCCATCAGGGACAGGGGAAGATACGAGCAGTACTTC. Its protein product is CAIRDRGRYEQYF.

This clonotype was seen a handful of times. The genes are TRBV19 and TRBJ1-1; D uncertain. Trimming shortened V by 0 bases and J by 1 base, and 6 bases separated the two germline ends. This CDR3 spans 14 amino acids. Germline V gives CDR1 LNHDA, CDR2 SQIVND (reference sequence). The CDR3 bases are TGTGCCAGTAGTATAGAACCAAGGAACACTGAAGCTTTCTTT. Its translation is CASSIEPRNTEAFF.

The CDR3 region is CASSFHPDSGGSDTQYF. As DNA, the CDR3 is TGCGCCAGCAGCTTCCACCCTGATAGCGGGGGGTCAGATACGCAGTATTTT. The chain recombines TRBV5-1 with TRBJ2-3, with 10 bases lining up with TRBD2. The CDR3 runs to 17 residues. Per germline, CDR1 SGHRS and CDR2 YFSETQ. The V segment lost 2 bases and the J segment 4 bases; nucleotides outside the gene matches: 10.

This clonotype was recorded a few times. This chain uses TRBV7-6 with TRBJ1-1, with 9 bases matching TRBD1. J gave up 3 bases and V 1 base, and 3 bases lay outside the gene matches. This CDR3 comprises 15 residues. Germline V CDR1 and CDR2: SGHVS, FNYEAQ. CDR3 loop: CASSLVRTGDTEAFF. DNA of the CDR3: TGTGCCAGCAGCTTAGTCCGGACAGGGGACACTGAAGCTTTCTTT.

The CDR3 DNA is TGCAGCGTCAGACAGGGGATGGGGGAGACCCAGTACTTC. Translated, it gives CSVRQGMGETQYF. J is TRBJ2-5 and V is TRBV29-1; TRBD1 matches at 8 bases. The CDR3 extends over 13 amino acids. Germline V lookup: CDR1 SQVTM, CDR2 ANQGSEA. V shed 6 bases and J 5 bases; nucleotides not matched to a gene: 8.

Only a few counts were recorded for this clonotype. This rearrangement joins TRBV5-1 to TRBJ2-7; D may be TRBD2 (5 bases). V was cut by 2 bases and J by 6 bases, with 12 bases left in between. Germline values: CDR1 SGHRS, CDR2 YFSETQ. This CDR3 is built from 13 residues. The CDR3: CASSLTTDFEQYF. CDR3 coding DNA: TGCGCCAGCAGCTTAACGACGGACTTCGAGCAGTACTTC. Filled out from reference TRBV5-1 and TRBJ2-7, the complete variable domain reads KAGVTQTPRYLIKTRGQQVTLSCSPISGHRSVSWYQQTPGQGLQFLFEYFSETQRNKGNFPGRFSGRQFSNSRSEMNVSTLELGDSALYLCASSLTTDFEQYFGPGTRLTVT.

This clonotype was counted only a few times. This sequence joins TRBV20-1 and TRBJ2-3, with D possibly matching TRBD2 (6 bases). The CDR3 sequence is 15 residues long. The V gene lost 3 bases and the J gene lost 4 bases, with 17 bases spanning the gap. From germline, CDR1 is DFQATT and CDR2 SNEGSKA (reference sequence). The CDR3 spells CSARGNTEGPDTQYF. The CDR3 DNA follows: TGCAGTGCTAGGGGAAACACGGAGGGCCCAGATACGCAGTATTTT.

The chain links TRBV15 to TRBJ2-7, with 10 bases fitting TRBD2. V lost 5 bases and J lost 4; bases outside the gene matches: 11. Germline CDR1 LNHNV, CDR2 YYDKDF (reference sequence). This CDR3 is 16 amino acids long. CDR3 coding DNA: TGTGCCACCAGCCCCGGGGGAGCGGGAGGGTGGTACGAGCAGTACTTC. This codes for CATSPGGAGGWYEQYF.

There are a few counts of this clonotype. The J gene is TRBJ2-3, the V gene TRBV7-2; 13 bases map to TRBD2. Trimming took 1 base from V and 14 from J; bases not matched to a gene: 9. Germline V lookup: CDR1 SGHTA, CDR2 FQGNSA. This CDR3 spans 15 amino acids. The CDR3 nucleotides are TGTGCCAGCAGCTTAGACCTCGGGACTAGCGGGAACTGGTATTTT. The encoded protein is CASSLDLGTSGNWYF.

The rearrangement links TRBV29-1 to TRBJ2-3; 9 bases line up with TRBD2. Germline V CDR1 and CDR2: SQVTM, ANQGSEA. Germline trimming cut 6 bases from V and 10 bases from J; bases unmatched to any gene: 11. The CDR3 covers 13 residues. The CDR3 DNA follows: TGCAGCGTGACTAGCGGCCAAGCGCCATCGCAGTATTTT. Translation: CSVTSGQAPSQYF.

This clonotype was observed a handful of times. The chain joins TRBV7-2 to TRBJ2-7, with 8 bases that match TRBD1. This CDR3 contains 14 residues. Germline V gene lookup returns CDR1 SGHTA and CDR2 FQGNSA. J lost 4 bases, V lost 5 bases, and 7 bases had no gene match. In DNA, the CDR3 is TGTGCCAGCAGCCGGTACAGGGGGGAATACGAGCAGTACTTC. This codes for CASSRYRGEYEQYF.

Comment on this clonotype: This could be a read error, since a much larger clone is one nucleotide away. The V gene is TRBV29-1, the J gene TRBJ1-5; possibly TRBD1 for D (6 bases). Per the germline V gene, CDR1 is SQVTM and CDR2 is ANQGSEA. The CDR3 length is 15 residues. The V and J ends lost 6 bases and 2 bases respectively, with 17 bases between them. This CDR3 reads CSVGGDGFGNQPQHF. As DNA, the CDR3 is TGCAGCGTAGGGGGTGATGGATTCGGCAATCAGCCCCAGCATTTT.

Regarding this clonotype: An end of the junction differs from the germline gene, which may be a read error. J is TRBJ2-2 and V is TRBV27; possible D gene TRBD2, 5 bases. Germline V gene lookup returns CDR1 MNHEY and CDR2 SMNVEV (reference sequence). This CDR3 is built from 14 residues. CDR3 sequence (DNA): TGTGCCGGCAGTTTATCTGGGAGCACCGGGGAGCTGTTTTTT. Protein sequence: CAGSLSGSTGELFF.

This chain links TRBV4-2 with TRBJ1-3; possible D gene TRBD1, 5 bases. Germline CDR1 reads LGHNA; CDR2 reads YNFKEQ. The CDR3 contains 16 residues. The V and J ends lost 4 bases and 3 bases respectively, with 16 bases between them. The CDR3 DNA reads TGTGCCAGCAGCCCACTCCTGGGGGTATATGGAAACACCATATATTTT. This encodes CASSPLLGVYGNTIYF.

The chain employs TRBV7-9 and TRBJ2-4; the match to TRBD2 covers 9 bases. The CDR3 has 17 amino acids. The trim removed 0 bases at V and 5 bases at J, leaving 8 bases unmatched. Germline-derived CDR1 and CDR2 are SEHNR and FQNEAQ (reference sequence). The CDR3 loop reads CASSLAGAGGPQNIQYF. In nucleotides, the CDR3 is TGTGCCAGCAGCTTAGCGGGTGCGGGAGGGCCCCAAAACATTCAGTACTTC.

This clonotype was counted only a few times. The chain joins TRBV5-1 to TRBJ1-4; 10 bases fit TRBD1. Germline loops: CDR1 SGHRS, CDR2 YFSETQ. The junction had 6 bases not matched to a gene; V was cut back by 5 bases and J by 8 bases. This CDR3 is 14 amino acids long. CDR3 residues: CASRRDRGREKLFF. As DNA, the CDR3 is TGCGCCAGCAGACGGGACAGGGGCAGGGAAAAACTGTTTTTT.

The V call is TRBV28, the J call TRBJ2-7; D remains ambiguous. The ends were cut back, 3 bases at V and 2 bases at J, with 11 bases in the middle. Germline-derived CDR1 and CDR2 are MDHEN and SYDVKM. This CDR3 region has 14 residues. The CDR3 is CASSFADGPYEQYF. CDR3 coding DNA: TGTGCCAGCAGTTTTGCGGACGGCCCCTACGAGCAGTACTTC.

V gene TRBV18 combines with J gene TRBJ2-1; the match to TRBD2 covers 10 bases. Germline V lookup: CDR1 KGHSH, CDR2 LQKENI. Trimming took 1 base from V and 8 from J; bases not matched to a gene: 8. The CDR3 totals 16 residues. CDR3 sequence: CASSPRSSGSSDEQFF. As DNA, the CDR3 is TGTGCCAGCTCACCACGTTCTAGCGGGAGTTCGGATGAGCAGTTCTTC. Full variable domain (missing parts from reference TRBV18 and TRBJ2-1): NAGVMQNPRHLVRRRGQEARLRCSPMKGHSHVYWYRQLPEEGLKFMVYLQKENIIDESGMPKERFSAEFPKEGPSILRIQQVVRGDSAAYFCASSPRSSGSSDEQFFGPGTRLTVL.

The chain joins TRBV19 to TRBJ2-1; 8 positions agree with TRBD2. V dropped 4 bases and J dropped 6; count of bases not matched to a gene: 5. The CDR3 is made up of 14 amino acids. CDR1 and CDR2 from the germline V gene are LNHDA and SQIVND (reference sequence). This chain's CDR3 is CASSRTGTSNEQFF. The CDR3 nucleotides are TGTGCCAGTAGTAGAACCGGGACTAGCAATGAGCAGTTCTTC.

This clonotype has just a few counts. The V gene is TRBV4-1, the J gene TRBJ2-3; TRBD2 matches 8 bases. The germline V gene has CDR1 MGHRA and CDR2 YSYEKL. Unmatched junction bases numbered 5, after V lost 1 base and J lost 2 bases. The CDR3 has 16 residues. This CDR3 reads CASSQVQAGDTDTQYF. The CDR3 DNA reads TGCGCCAGCAGCCAAGTGCAAGCGGGAGACACAGATACGCAGTATTTT.

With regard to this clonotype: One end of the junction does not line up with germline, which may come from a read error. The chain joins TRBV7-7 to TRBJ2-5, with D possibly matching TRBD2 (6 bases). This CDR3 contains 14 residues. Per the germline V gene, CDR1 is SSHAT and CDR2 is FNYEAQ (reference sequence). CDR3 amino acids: CASSLGLEGETQYF. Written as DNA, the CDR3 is TGTGCTAGCAGCTTGGGGCTGGAGGGAGAGACCCAGTACTTC.

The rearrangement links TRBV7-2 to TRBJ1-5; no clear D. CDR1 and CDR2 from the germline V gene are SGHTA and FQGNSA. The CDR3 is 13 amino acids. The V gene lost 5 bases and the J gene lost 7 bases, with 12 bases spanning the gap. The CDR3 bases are TGTGCCAGCAGCGCCGGGAAGGGACAGCCCCAGCATTTT. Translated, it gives CASSAGKGQPQHF. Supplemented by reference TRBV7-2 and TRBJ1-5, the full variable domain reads GAGVSQSPSNKVTEKGKDVELRCDPISGHTALYWYRQSLGQGLEFLIYFQGNSAPDKSGLPSDRFSAERTGGSVSTLTIQRTQQEDSAVYLCASSAGKGQPQHFGDGTRLSIL.